The sequence of this T cell receptor (beta chain) was determined in a study of blood T cell repertoires in COVID-19. Study overall: Sites in the United States, Italy and Spain provided acute and convalescent COVID-19 samples. Sources were T cells, B-cell-depleted T cells, or PBMCs; the material itself was cDNA or gDNA.

CDR1 is SGHTA and CDR2 is FQGTGA in the germline V gene. V shed 5 bases, J shed 5 bases, and the junction held 7 bases outside the gene matches. This CDR3 is 14 amino acids long. Cohorts were assigned according to the clinical history that participants reported. Under the authors' procedure: Reference gene primer amplification in the assay estimated nucleated cell counts. Produced via immunoSEQ multiplex PCR; TCRdb's table is partial and in-frame only. Clone size and the V and J calls come from that table; the DNA yielded D and trimming. The table records 200,000 to 250,000 clones, 80% to 90% of them present only once.

The sample was PBMCs or T cells enriched from blood (not recorded which). The V call is TRBV7-3, the J call TRBJ2-7, with TRBD1 identical over 9 bases. This clonotype was sampled from a woman aged 40 to 50 with acute COVID-19. This chain's CDR3 is CASSPGDRDNEQYF. CDR3 sequence (DNA): TGTGCCAGCAGCCCCGGGGACAGGGATAACGAGCAGTACTTC.